This T cell receptor (beta chain) came from a study of metastatic and nonmetastatic thyroid tumors. Every patient was untreated before thyroid surgery. V lost 9 bases and J 0 bases, leaving 12 bases between the germline ends. In germline, CDR1 is MNHNS, CDR2 SASEGT. The CDR3 is 15 residues long. With MiXCR, TCRdb called clones anew from the PCR reads. In the table there are 30,000 or so clones, approximately 16% of which are singletons. The material sequenced was blood. The origin of this receptor is a female donor with papillary thyroid cancer or a benign thyroid nodule (not recorded which). Some clones in this sample may be carry-over from other donors' samples. J is TRBJ2-6 and V is TRBV6-1, with TRBD1 as a possible D gene (6 bases). The CDR3 region is CASGQRLSGANVLTF. In nucleotides, the CDR3 is TGTGCCAGTGGACAGAGGCTCTCTGGGGCCAACGTCCTGACTTTC.